Presented here are 15 T cell receptor beta chains from one specimen sequenced in a study of blood T cells in healthy people across ages. Using a J-beta primer mix together with a sample-barcoded 5' primer, a second PCR was run for about 7 to 12 cycles. TCRdb re-called the 5' RACE reads with MiXCR, one entry per CDR3 protein. Among 710,000 or so distinct CDR3 sequences, about a fifth were seen once, and the ten largest hold approximately 20%. Sequenced input: blood. The receptors were sampled from a man between 70 and 80 years old in good health.

Points on this clonotype: One end of the junction fails to match germline, which may point to a read error. The chain couples TRBV20-1 to TRBJ2-3, with D maybe TRBD1 (6 bases). CDR1 and CDR2 from the germline V gene are DFQATT and SNEGSKA (reference sequence). The CDR3 is 15 amino acids. CDR3 sequence reads: CGATLQGRVSDTQYF. The DNA of the CDR3 is TGCGGTGCGACCTTACAGGGTCGGGTGTCGGATACGCAGTATTTT.

At least ten counts were recorded for this clonotype. J is TRBJ2-3 and V is TRBV29-1, with a possible D match to TRBD1 (5 bases). Trimming left V 6 bases short and J 4 bases short, with 14 bases between. CDR1 is SQVTM and CDR2 is ANQGSEA in the germline V gene. This CDR3 region has 13 residues. CDR3 sequence reads: CSVTPRASDTQYF. Here the CDR3 DNA reads TGCAGCGTAACGCCCAGGGCCTCAGATACGCAGTATTTT.

In regard to this clonotype: This is likely a read error, given that the CDR3 carries no conserved phenylalanine or tryptophan at its end. This sequence joins TRBV6-5 and TRBJ1-1; 8 bases map to TRBD1. Germline CDR1 reads MNHEY; CDR2 reads SVGAGI. Unmatched junction bases numbered 6, after V lost 6 bases and J lost 0 bases. The CDR3 is made up of 15 amino acids. Here the CDR3 reads CASRKDREMNTEAFL. The CDR3 bases are TGTGCCAGCAGGAAGGACAGGGAGATGAACACTGAAGCTTTCCTT.

This chain links TRBV7-7 with TRBJ2-7; D is perhaps TRBD1 (6 bases). Germline V gene sequence: CDR1 SSHAT, CDR2 FNYEAQ (reference sequence). The V and J ends lost 4 bases and 4 bases respectively, with 26 bases between them. The CDR3 sequence is 18 residues long. As DNA, the CDR3 is TGTGCCAGCAGCTCCCTCCCCCTTGGGGCAGGGGAAGTGTACGAGCAGTACTTC. It encodes CASSSLPLGAGEVYEQYF.

There are a few counts of this clonotype. The chain uses TRBV5-1 and TRBJ2-1, with 7 bases matching TRBD2. Germline values: CDR1 SGHRS, CDR2 YFSETQ. Trimming at V came to 6 bases and at J to 9 bases, leaving 18 bases not matched to a gene. The CDR3 totals 16 residues. The CDR3 nucleotides read TGCGCCAGCATCTACAGAGCGGGAACCCCACCCCCTGAGCAGTTCTTC. This sequence encodes CASIYRAGTPPPEQFF.

The chain is built from TRBV6-5 and TRBJ1-3, with a possible D match to TRBD1 (5 bases). Germline assignment: CDR1 MNHEY and CDR2 SVGAGI. Trimming removed 0 bases from V and 2 bases from J, with 11 bases in between. This CDR3 is 16 amino acids long. The DNA for the CDR3 is TGTGCCAGCAGTTACTCAGGGGAGTCAGCTGGAAACACCATATATTTT. Protein: CASSYSGESAGNTIYF.

The chain links TRBV12-3 or TRBV12-4 to TRBJ1-6; the match to TRBD1 covers 8 bases. This CDR3 has 12 residues. V lost 4 bases, J lost 12 bases, and 2 bases stayed unmatched. CDR3 in DNA: TGTGCCAGCAGTTCACAGGGGGAACCCCTCCACTTT. Residues: CASSSQGEPLHF.

The CDR3 DNA reads as TGTGCCAGCAGCCTCCATACAACCTTGGGGACTAATGAAAAACTGTTTTTT. It specifies CASSLHTTLGTNEKLFF. The V call is TRBV6-2 or TRBV6-3, the J call TRBJ1-4, with unresolved D. V was shortened by 6 bases and J by 2 bases, with 19 bases between the two germline ends. This CDR3 has 17 amino acids. Germline CDR1 MNHEY, CDR2 SVGEGT.

The gene calls are TRBV29-1 and TRBJ2-2, with D perhaps matching TRBD2 (6 bases). This CDR3 contains 13 residues. Per the germline V gene, CDR1 is SQVTM and CDR2 is ANQGSEA. The V end was cut by 4 bases, the J end by 0 bases, with 6 bases between. In DNA form, the CDR3 reads TGCAGCGTTGGGGGGGCGAACACCGGGGAGCTGTTTTTT. Its protein product is CSVGGANTGELFF.

The chain uses TRBV18 and TRBJ2-1; 7 bases are a match to TRBD2. CDR1 and CDR2 (germline): KGHSH, LQKENI. J gave up 7 bases and V 3 bases, and 6 bases lay outside the gene matches. CDR3 length: 14 residues. CDR3 DNA: TGTGCCAGCTCACCTCTAGCGGACCATAATGAGCAGTTCTTC. Amino acids: CASSPLADHNEQFF.

The chain recombines TRBV12-3 or TRBV12-4 with TRBJ2-2, with 7 nucleotides matching TRBD1. V trimming: 7 bases; J trimming: 5 bases; junction bases outside the gene matches: 10. This CDR3 is 15 amino acids long. CDR3 region: CASTQRDRITGELFF. CDR3 nucleotide sequence: TGTGCCAGCACTCAACGGGACAGAATAACCGGGGAGCTGTTTTTT.

V and J are TRBV4-1 and TRBJ1-4, with 11 positions matching TRBD1. From germline, CDR1 is MGHRA and CDR2 YSYEKL. Trimming removed 0 bases from V and 8 bases from J; junction bases left unmatched: 5. CDR3 length: 16 amino acids. The CDR3 is CASSQEGTGGYEKLFF. CDR3 DNA sequence: TGCGCCAGCAGCCAAGAGGGGACAGGGGGGTACGAAAAACTGTTTTTT.

This clonotype was observed a handful of times. The chain's CDR3 is CASSLFPGQQYF. The CDR3 DNA reads TGTGCCAGCAGTTTATTCCCGGGACAGCAGTACTTC. V and J are TRBV12-3 or TRBV12-4 and TRBJ2-7; D is possibly TRBD1 or TRBD2 (5 bases each). Trimming left V 2 bases short and J 8 bases short, with 10 bases between. CDR3 length: 12 residues.

CDR3: CASSQDWDGYTF. Written as DNA, the CDR3 is TGTGCCAGCAGCCAGGACTGGGATGGCTACACCTTC. The chain recombines TRBV7-2 with TRBJ1-2, with D unclear. This CDR3 has 12 residues. The V and J ends lost 5 bases and 6 bases respectively, with 10 bases between them. The germline V gene encodes CDR1 SGHTA and CDR2 FQGNSA.

The chain recombines TRBV6-2 or TRBV6-3 with TRBJ2-4, with 7 positions matching TRBD1. There are 16 residues in the CDR3. Germline V gene data show CDR1 as MNHEY and CDR2 as SVGEGT. V dropped 6 bases and J dropped 0; count of bases not matched to a gene: 8. The CDR3 DNA is TGTGCCAGCAGAAGGACAGGACCCTTAGCCAAAAACATTCAGTACTTC. This codes for CASRRTGPLAKNIQYF.